This T cell receptor (beta chain) was captured by sequencing in a study of T cell changes during pregnancy in multiple sclerosis. Profiled with immunoSEQ multiplex PCR; TCRdb holds only in-frame clones, not every one. The sample carries 66,000 or so clones, about nine tenths recorded once. The CDR3 has 16 residues. The germline V gene has CDR1 SGDLS and CDR2 YYNGEE. The V gene lost 0 bases and the J gene lost 5 bases, with 14 bases spanning the gap. Sequencing used peripheral blood, obtained in the first trimester of pregnancy. This clonotype was sampled from a female donor in good health, enrolled as a control in a pregnancy study. V gene TRBV9 combines with J gene TRBJ1-4; D is perhaps TRBD1 (5 bases). The CDR3 DNA reads as TGTGCCAGCAGCGTAGGAGCGGGGGACGGAAATGAAAAACTGTTTTTT. Protein product: CASSVGAGDGNEKLFF.